One T cell receptor (beta chain) is described in this entry. Per the study methods: Using reference gene primer amplification, nucleated cell counts were estimated. The repertoire was sequenced with immunoSEQ multiplex PCR; TCRdb's copy has only in-frame clones and lacks some. The DNA was the basis for D and trimming; V, J and clone size are from that table. This sample has 180,000 or so clones; about 85% occur once, and the top ten carry roughly 1.3%. This entry belongs to a study of blood T cell repertoires in COVID-19. The overall study: Material from acute and convalescent COVID-19 was sourced from the United States, Italy and Spain. In each case, the material was cDNA or gDNA derived from T cells, B-cell-depleted T cells, or PBMCs.

The CDR3 contains 14 residues. The germline gives CDR1 MNHEY, CDR2 SMNVEV (reference sequence). The ends were cut back, 6 bases at V and 3 bases at J, with 15 bases in the middle. This chain uses TRBV27 with TRBJ2-7; maybe TRBD1 (6 bases). This receptor was identified in a man aged 55-75 years who had recovered from COVID-19. Input material: peripheral blood. In DNA form, the CDR3 reads TGTGCCAGCAGCCAAGAGGCACAGGGCTACGAGCAGTACTTC. Protein: CASSQEAQGYEQYF.